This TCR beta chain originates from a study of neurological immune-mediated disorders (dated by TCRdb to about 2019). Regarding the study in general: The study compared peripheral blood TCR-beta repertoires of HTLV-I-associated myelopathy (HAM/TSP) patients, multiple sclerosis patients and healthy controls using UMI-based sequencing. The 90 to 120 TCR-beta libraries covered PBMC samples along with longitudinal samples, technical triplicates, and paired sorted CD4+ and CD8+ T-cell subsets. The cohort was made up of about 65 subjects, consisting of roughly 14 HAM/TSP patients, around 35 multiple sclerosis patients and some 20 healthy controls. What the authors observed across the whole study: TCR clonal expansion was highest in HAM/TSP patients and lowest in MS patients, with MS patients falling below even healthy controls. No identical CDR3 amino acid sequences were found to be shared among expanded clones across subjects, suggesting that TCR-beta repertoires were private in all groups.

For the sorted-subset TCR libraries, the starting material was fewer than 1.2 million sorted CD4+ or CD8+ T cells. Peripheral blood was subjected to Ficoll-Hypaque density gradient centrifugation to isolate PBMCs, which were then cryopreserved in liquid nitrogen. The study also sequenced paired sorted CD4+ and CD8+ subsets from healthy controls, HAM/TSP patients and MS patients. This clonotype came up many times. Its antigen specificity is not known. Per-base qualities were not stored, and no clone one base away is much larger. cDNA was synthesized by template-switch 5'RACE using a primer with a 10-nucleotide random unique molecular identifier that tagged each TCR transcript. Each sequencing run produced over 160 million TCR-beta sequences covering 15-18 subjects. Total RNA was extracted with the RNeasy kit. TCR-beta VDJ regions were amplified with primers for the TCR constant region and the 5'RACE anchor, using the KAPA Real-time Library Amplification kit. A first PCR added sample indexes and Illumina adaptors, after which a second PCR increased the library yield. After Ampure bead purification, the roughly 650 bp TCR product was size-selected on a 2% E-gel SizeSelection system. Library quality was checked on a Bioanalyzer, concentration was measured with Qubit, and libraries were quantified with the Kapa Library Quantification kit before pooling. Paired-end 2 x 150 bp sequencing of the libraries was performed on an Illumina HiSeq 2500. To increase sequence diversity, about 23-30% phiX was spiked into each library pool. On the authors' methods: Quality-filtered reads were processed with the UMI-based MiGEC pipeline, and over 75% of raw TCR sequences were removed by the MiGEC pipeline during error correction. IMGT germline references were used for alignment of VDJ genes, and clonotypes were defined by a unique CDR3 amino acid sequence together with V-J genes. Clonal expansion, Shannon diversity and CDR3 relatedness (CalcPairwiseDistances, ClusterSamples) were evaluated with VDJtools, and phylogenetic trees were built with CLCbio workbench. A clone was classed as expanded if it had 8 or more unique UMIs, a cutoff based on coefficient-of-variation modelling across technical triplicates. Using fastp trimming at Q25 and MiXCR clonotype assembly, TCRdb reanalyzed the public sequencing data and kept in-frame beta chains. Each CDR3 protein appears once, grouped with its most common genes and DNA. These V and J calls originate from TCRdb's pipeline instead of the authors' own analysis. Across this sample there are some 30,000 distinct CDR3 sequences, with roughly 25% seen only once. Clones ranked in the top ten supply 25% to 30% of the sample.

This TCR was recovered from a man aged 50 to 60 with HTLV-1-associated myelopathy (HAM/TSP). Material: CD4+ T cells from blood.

The CDR3 region reads CASSRSYQETQYF. The sequence in DNA is TGTGCCAGCAGCAGGTCGTACCAAGAGACCCAGTACTTC. The V and J segments used are TRBV7-7 and TRBJ2-5, with no confidently assigned D gene. The germline V gene (reference sequence) supplies CDR1 SSHAT and CDR2 FNYEAQ. Between the V and J ends, shortened by 5 bases and 0 bases respectively, the junction contains 7 bases. The CDR3, from cysteine to phenylalanine, totals 13 residues. Left in the record is the CDR3 DNA by itself, 39 bases read in frame from the first base. The variable domain in full, with residues beyond the CDR3 obtained from the reference TRBV7-7 and TRBJ2-5 genes, is GAGVSQSPRYKVTKRGQDVTLRCDPISSHATLYWYQQALGQGPEFLTYFNYEAQPDKSGLPSDRFSAERPEGSISTLTIQRTEQRDSAMYRCASSRSYQETQYFGPGTRLLVL.